Listed below are T cell receptor beta chains from one sample, sequenced in a study of OX40 agonist ivuxolimab in advanced cancers. TCRdb's table, derived via immunoSEQ multiplex PCR, lists solely in-frame clones and lacks some. The data contain 91,000 or so clones, approximately 93% of them singletons. Material: CD4+ or CD8+ T cells sorted from blood, obtained in a trial of the OX40 agonist ivuxolimab. The receptors come from an adult with an advanced solid tumor such as melanoma, head and neck, liver or kidney cancer. CDR3s include the opening cysteine and the closing phenylalanine or tryptophan. Each record gives: D gene, V gene, clone size, J gene, CDR3 DNA, CDR3 protein. A D gene is named only where the DNA matches it firmly. A clone size is listed for some rows: how often the clone was seen (once, few, many), or a class if it is expanded.

NA,TRBV21-1,once,TRBJ1-5,TGTGCCAGCAGCAAAATGGACCGAAGCAATCAGCCCCAGCATTTT,CASSKMDRSNQPQHF
TRBD1,TRBV27,few,TRBJ1-4,TGTGCCAGCAGCTCCGAACAGGGGTTACTAGGAAAACTGTTTTTT,CASSSEQGLLGKLFF
TRBD2,TRBV4-1,NA,TRBJ2-3,TGCGCCAGCAGCCAAGTGGGACTAGCGGTCAGCACAGATACGCAGTATTTT,CASSQVGLAVSTDTQYF
TRBD2,TRBV11-2,once,TRBJ2-5,TGTGCCAGCAGCTTGCTACCGGGGACTAGCGGGGTGGAGACCCAGTACTTC,CASSLLPGTSGVETQYF
NA,TRBV5-1,NA,TRBJ1-2,TGCGCCAGCAGCTTGGACGGCAGGGAGATATCTGGCTACACCTTC,CASSLDGREISGYTF
TRBD1,TRBV6-1,NA,TRBJ1-5,TGTGCCAGCAGTGCAGGGACAGGATATCATCAGCCCCAGCATTTT,CASSAGTGYHQPQHF
NA,TRBV7-2,NA,TRBJ2-5,TGTGCCAGCAGCTTTTTGAGGGTCTTGGGGGAGACCCAGTACTTC,CASSFLRVLGETQYF
NA,TRBV9,NA,TRBJ2-3,TGTGCCAGCAGCGTAGCCCCAACCACAGATACGCAGTATTTT,CASSVAPTTDTQYF
NA,TRBV23-1,NA,TRBJ2-7,TGCGCCAGCAGTCAACCCCGGGACAACTACGAGCAGTACTTC,CASSQPRDNYEQYF
NA,TRBV5-1,NA,TRBJ1-2,TGCGCCACCCGGCCCGGGGGCCCAAACGGTGGCTACACCTTC,CATRPGGPNGGYTF
NA,TRBV18,NA,TRBJ1-3,TGTGCCAGCTCACCACCCGCAGGGGGAAACACCATATATTTT,CASSPPAGGNTIYF
NA,TRBV6-5,NA,TRBJ1-1,TGTGCCAGCAGCCGTCTGAAGGACACTGAAGCTTTCTTT,CASSRLKDTEAFF
TRBD1,TRBV9,NA,TRBJ1-2,TGTGCAGACCTCGGGACAGGGTCAGCTAACTATGGCTACACCTTC,CADLGTGSANYGYTF
TRBD2,TRBV7-2,NA,TRBJ2-5,TGTGCCAGCAGCTTAGTATGGGGGGGGATCCAAGAGACCCAGTACTTC,CASSLVWGGIQETQYF
NA,TRBV5-1,NA,TRBJ1-2,TGCGCCAGCAGCCTAACGATGGACCGCTATGGCTACACCTTC,CASSLTMDRYGYTF
NA,TRBV15,NA,TRBJ2-7,TGTGCCACCAGCAGACCCCTTACTAGCGAGCAGTACTTC,CATSRPLTSEQYF
NA,TRBV19,NA,TRBJ1-6,TGTGCCAGTAGTATTCCTATAGGGGGGACACCCCTCCACTTT,CASSIPIGGTPLHF
TRBD1,TRBV7-2,NA,TRBJ1-5,TGTGCCAGCAGCTTGACAGGGGATCAGCCCCAGCATTTT,CASSLTGDQPQHF
TRBD2,TRBV19,NA,TRBJ2-7,TGTGCCAGTAGTTTGGGGGGAGCGGGAGACCAGAACGAGCAGTACTTC,CASSLGGAGDQNEQYF
TRBD1,TRBV7-2,NA,TRBJ1-2,TGTGCCAGCAGCTTAAGGTCGACAGGGGGGGCCCGTTATGGCTACACCTTC,CASSLRSTGGARYGYTF
NA,TRBV4-3,NA,TRBJ2-3,TGCGCCAGCAGCCGAGAAGGGGGGCGGGGCGGGACATTGACAGATACGCAGTATTTT,CASSREGGRGGTLTDTQYF
NA,TRBV18,NA,TRBJ2-7,TGTGCCAGCTCACCGGTGATCGTTCGGGAGCAGTACTTC,CASSPVIVREQYF
TRBD1,TRBV30,NA,TRBJ1-1,TGTGCCTGGAACGGACAGGGGCTGAACACTGAAGCTTTCTTT,CAWNGQGLNTEAFF
TRBD2,TRBV11-2,NA,TRBJ2-7,TGTGCCAGCAGCTTAGACGAAGGGACTAGCGGGACTTTC,CASSLDEGTSGTF
NA,TRBV5-6,few,TRBJ1-1,TGTGCCAGCAGCTTGGGGGCATGGGGAGCGGGTGGAACGGCTTTCTTT,CASSLGAWGAGGTAFF
TRBD1,TRBV5-1,NA,TRBJ1-1,TGCGCCAGCAGCTTGGGCTTACAGGGGTCCTCAGCTTTCTTT,CASSLGLQGSSAFF
TRBD2,TRBV28,NA,TRBJ2-7,TGTGCCAGCACCAGTACCGGGACTAGCGCTACCTACGAGCAGTACTTC,CASTSTGTSATYEQYF
TRBD1,TRBV7-2,NA,TRBJ1-4,TGTGCCAGCAGCCAAGAGGCGACAGGGGTTTTATCTAATGAAAAACTGTTTTTT,CASSQEATGVLSNEKLFF
TRBD1,TRBV7-3,NA,TRBJ1-1,TGTGCCAGCAGCCCGACGGGACAGCCGAACACTGAAGCTTTCTTT,CASSPTGQPNTEAFF
NA,TRBV7-2,NA,TRBJ2-2,TGTGCCAGCAGCTTAAACCCCTCTCCAGGGGCCGGGGAGCTGTTTTTT,CASSLNPSPGAGELFF
NA,TRBV28,NA,TRBJ2-7,TGTGCCAGCAGGGATCCGTACGAGCAGTACTTC,CASRDPYEQYF
NA,TRBV5-8,NA,TRBJ1-2,TGTGCCAGCAGCTTGGGTTTGATGGTATTTTCCAACTATGGCTACACCTTC,CASSLGLMVFSNYGYTF
NA,TRBV25-1,NA,TRBJ2-7,TGTGCCAGCAGTGCCGGGACTGGGGCCTACGAGCAGTACTTC,CASSAGTGAYEQYF
NA,TRBV28,NA,TRBJ2-2,TGTGCCAGCAGGAATACAGGGAACACCGGGGAGCTGTTTTTT,CASRNTGNTGELFF
TRBD2,TRBV7-9,NA,TRBJ2-1,TGTGCCAGCAGCCCCCAATCGACTAGCGGGAGGGGGAATGAGCAGTTCTTC,CASSPQSTSGRGNEQFF
NA,TRBV28,NA,TRBJ2-2,TGTGCCAGCAGTTCCCGTGGGGAGCTGTTTTTT,CASSSRGELFF
NA,TRBV6-6,NA,TRBJ1-3,TGTGCCAGCAGCCTAGGGCGCGCTGGAAACACCATATATTTT,CASSLGRAGNTIYF
NA,TRBV29-1,once,TRBJ1-4,TGCAGCGTTGGCCCGACAGTCAGTAATGAAAAACTGTTTTTT,CSVGPTVSNEKLFF
TRBD1,TRBV6-5,NA,TRBJ1-5,TGTGCCAGCAGTTCCGGGACAGGGGGCTTCAGTCAGCCCCAGCATTTT,CASSSGTGGFSQPQHF
NA,TRBV28,NA,TRBJ2-7,TGTGCCAGCAGTTTGGCGTACAGGGCCTACGAGCAGTACTTC,CASSLAYRAYEQYF
TRBD1,TRBV7-9,NA,TRBJ2-7,TGTGCCAGCAGCGCCCCGGGACAGGGACCCGACGAGCAGTACTTC,CASSAPGQGPDEQYF
NA,TRBV6-5,NA,TRBJ1-3,TGTGCCAGCAGCCTGGACTTATCCTCTGGAAACACCATATATTTT,CASSLDLSSGNTIYF
NA,TRBV21-1,NA,TRBJ1-3,TGTGCCAGCAGCAGCGACAGGGTCGTCGCTGGAAACACCATATATTTT,CASSSDRVVAGNTIYF
NA,TRBV19,NA,TRBJ2-7,TGCGCCAGTAGTTCCGCGGGGCTGCCCTACGAGCAGTACTTC,CASSSAGLPYEQYF
NA,TRBV4-1,NA,TRBJ1-3,TGCGCCAGCAGCCAAGATCCATTGGGCAAAACTACGGGAAACACCATATATTTT,CASSQDPLGKTTGNTIYF